This TCR beta chain was retrieved from a study of blood T cell repertoires in COVID-19. Study at large: Spain, Italy and the United States supplied samples that represented acute and convalescent COVID-19. T cells, B-cell-depleted T cells, or PBMCs provided the cDNA or gDNA that served as material.

Original handling: Reference gene primers were amplified, and this amplification served to estimate nucleated cell counts. Libraries were prepared by immunoSEQ multiplex PCR; TCRdb keeps only in-frame clonotypes and omits some of them. For V, J and clone size, that table is used; D and trimming come from the DNA. The sample lists about 180,000 clones; roughly 89% were seen once. The CDR3 consists of 15 residues. V lost 4 bases, J lost 3 bases, and 16 bases lay in between. Germline V gene sequence: CDR1 SGDLS, CDR2 YYNGEE. This sequence joins TRBV9 and TRBJ1-1; D is ambiguous. The sequence came from a woman between 50 and 59 years old with acute or convalescent COVID-19. Source material: peripheral blood. Here the CDR3 reads CASSPRRQTYTEAFF. CDR3 sequence (DNA): TGTGCCAGCAGCCCCCGGCGGCAGACCTACACTGAAGCTTTCTTT.